This is a list of T cell receptor beta chains from one sample in a study of control samples from healthy donors and cancer patients. Clones were read by immunoSEQ multiplex PCR, and TCRdb kept only the in-frame ones, dropping some. This table holds about 160,000 clones, nearly 96% found once. The specimen was blood. The receptors were gathered from a young woman in good health. Each CDR3 is given with its conserved first and last residue. The D gene is left open where the match is weak. The size of a clone is reported for some rows only, either as once, few or many, or as a class for expanded clones.

d_call j_call clone_size v_call cdr3_aa cdr3_nt
NA TRBJ2-5 NA TRBV2 CASRLRLLTQETQYF TGTGCCAGCAGGTTGCGGCTTCTCACCCAAGAGACCCAGTACTTC
TRBD1 TRBJ2-2 NA TRBV28 CASRRFGTGTTGELFF TGTGCCAGCAGAAGATTCGGGACAGGGACCACCGGGGAGCTGTTTTTT
NA TRBJ1-5 NA TRBV4-1 CASSQPGKAQPQHF TGCGCCAGCAGCCAACCCGGGAAGGCTCAGCCCCAGCATTTT
NA TRBJ2-3 NA TRBV7-2 CASSLGPRGPTDTQYF TGTGCCAGCAGCTTAGGTCCCAGGGGACCCACAGATACGCAGTATTTT
TRBD1 TRBJ1-2 NA TRBV19 CASRKDRDYGYTF TGTGCCAGTAGAAAGGACAGGGACTATGGCTACACCTTC
NA TRBJ2-2 NA TRBV28 CASRTDSFTGELFF TGTGCCAGCAGAACGGACAGTTTCACCGGGGAGCTGTTTTTT
TRBD1 TRBJ1-1 NA TRBV5-1 CASSTGQLNTEAFF TGCGCCAGCAGCACGGGACAGTTAAACACTGAAGCTTTCTTT
NA TRBJ1-1 NA TRBV28 CASSPPSRNEAFF TGTGCCAGCAGTCCCCCGTCCAGGAACGAAGCTTTCTTT
TRBD1 TRBJ2-2 once TRBV3-1/TRBV3-2 CASSLLDRGWAGELFF TGTGCCAGCAGCTTATTGGACAGGGGGTGGGCCGGGGAGCTGTTTTTT
TRBD1 TRBJ2-7 NA TRBV19 CASSVGTGTYEQYF TGTGCCAGTAGTGTCGGGACAGGGACTTACGAGCAGTACTTC
TRBD2 TRBJ2-5 NA TRBV27 CASRLAGGGETQYF TGTGCCAGCAGACTAGCGGGAGGTGGGGAGACCCAGTACTTC
NA TRBJ1-3 NA TRBV5-6 CASSFPGNTIYF TGTGCCAGCAGCTTTCCCGGAAACACCATATATTTT
NA TRBJ1-1 NA TRBV11-2 CASSPGDERNTEAFF TGTGCCAGCAGCCCCGGTGATGAGAGGAACACTGAAGCTTTCTTT
TRBD1 TRBJ2-7 NA TRBV7-9 CASSFGQGRDEQYF TGTGCCAGCAGCTTCGGACAGGGTAGAGACGAGCAGTACTTC
NA TRBJ2-5 NA TRBV6-5 CASSYGSQETQYF TGTGCCAGCAGTTACGGGTCGCAAGAGACCCAGTACTTC
NA TRBJ1-1 NA TRBV3-1/TRBV3-2 CASSQKHTGSTEAFF TGTGCCAGCAGCCAAAAGCACACCGGTAGCACTGAAGCTTTCTTT
TRBD1 TRBJ1-2 NA TRBV18 CASSPPGQGRLGTF TGTGCCAGCTCACCCCCCGGACAGGGCCGTCTCGGGACCTTC
NA TRBJ2-1 NA TRBV29-1 CSVDRVHEQFF TGCAGCGTTGACAGGGTACATGAGCAGTTCTTC
NA TRBJ1-4 NA TRBV3-1/TRBV3-2 CASSQTWEGHNEKLFF TGTGCCAGCAGCCAGACCTGGGAAGGGCATAATGAAAAACTGTTTTTT
NA TRBJ2-5 NA TRBV6-5 CASSYRGGTFGETQYF TGTGCCAGCAGTTACCGCGGAGGGACCTTCGGCGAGACCCAGTACTTC
NA TRBJ1-1 NA TRBV10-3 CAISDWGPNTEAFF TGTGCCATCAGTGATTGGGGGCCGAACACTGAAGCTTTCTTT
NA TRBJ1-2 NA TRBV6-5 CASREGNDNYGYTF TGTGCCAGCAGGGAGGGTAATGATAACTATGGCTACACCTTC
NA TRBJ1-3 NA TRBV18 CASSPGGNTIYF TGTGCCAGCTCACCAGGAGGAAACACCATATATTTT
TRBD1 TRBJ1-1 NA TRBV5-1 CASSYRTGWPEAFF TGCGCCAGCAGCTACCGGACAGGGTGGCCTGAAGCTTTCTTT
NA TRBJ2-1 NA TRBV9 CASSVDGNEQFF TGTGCCAGCAGCGTAGACGGCAATGAGCAGTTCTTC
NA TRBJ2-7 once TRBV30 CAWSVRLDYEQYF TGTGCCTGGAGTGTCCGGTTGGACTACGAGCAGTACTTC
NA TRBJ1-1 NA TRBV28 CASSFGPMGISGNTEAFF TGTGCCAGCAGTTTTGGCCCGATGGGGATTTCCGGGAACACTGAAGCTTTCTTT
NA TRBJ1-2 NA TRBV7-9 CASSLAGIGSSGYGYTF TGTGCCAGCAGCTTAGCTGGAATCGGCTCTAGCGGCTATGGCTACACCTTC
NA TRBJ2-3 NA TRBV19 CASRNPRGPSTDTQYF TGTGCCAGTAGAAATCCCCGTGGACCTAGCACAGATACGCAGTATTTT
NA TRBJ1-5 NA TRBV24-1 CATSLAGSNQPQHF TGTGCCACCAGTTTAGCAGGGAGCAATCAGCCCCAGCATTTT
NA TRBJ2-1 NA TRBV11-3 CASSLEGFSYNEQFF TGTGCCAGCAGCTTAGAGGGGTTCTCCTACAATGAGCAGTTCTTC
NA TRBJ1-6 NA TRBV5-1 CASSLGQGTNSPLHF TGCGCCAGCAGCTTGGGTCAGGGGACGAATTCACCCCTCCACTTT
NA TRBJ1-2 NA TRBV5-4 CASNSGGRGYGYTF TGTGCCAGCAACTCCGGGGGCAGGGGTTATGGCTACACCTTC
NA TRBJ2-3 NA TRBV5-1 CASSLRDSTDTQYF TGCGCCAGCAGCCTCCGGGACAGCACAGATACGCAGTATTTT
TRBD1 TRBJ1-2 NA TRBV5-1 CASSWDSEYGYTF TGCGCCAGCAGCTGGGACAGCGAGTATGGCTACACCTTC
TRBD1 TRBJ1-2 NA TRBV14 CASSQTGTGDYGYTF TGTGCCAGCAGCCAAACCGGGACAGGGGACTATGGCTACACCTTC
TRBD1 TRBJ2-2 NA TRBV9 CASSPWTGLNTGELFF TGTGCCAGCAGCCCGTGGACAGGCTTAAACACCGGGGAGCTGTTTTTT
NA TRBJ2-5 NA TRBV11-2 CASSLVGQTQYF TGTGCCAGCAGCTTAGTTGGCCAGACCCAGTACTTC
NA TRBJ2-5 NA TRBV10-3 CAISESKGGPETQYF TGTGCCATCAGTGAGTCTAAGGGGGGGCCGGAGACCCAGTACTTC
NA TRBJ1-2 NA TRBV5-1 CASSGTQGYDGYTF TGCGCCAGCAGCGGAACCCAGGGGTACGATGGCTACACCTTC
NA TRBJ2-3 NA TRBV10-3 CAISPLEGTDTQYF TGTGCCATCAGCCCGCTCGAGGGCACAGATACGCAGTATTTT
NA TRBJ1-1 NA TRBV11-2 CASSLVPSGMNTEAFF TGTGCCAGCAGCTTAGTACCGTCCGGGATGAACACTGAAGCTTTCTTT
TRBD1 TRBJ2-7 NA TRBV28 CASTSRDRVFYEQYF TGTGCCAGCACCTCCCGGGACAGGGTATTCTACGAGCAGTACTTC